This TCR beta chain was recovered during a study of post-analysis software for immune sequencing data. Findings and limits, study-wide: Compared with controls, patients had more of about 5 TRBV segments, including TRBV5-6, TRBV5-1 and TRBV20-1.

Turning to this clonotype: No antigen is known for it.

Unique molecular identifiers were built into the TCR beta cDNA libraries. A single record per CDR3 protein comes from TCRdb applying MiXCR to the PCR reads. This table has hundreds of thousands of distinct CDR3 sequences, roughly 45% appearing once. Germline CDR1 SGHNT, CDR2 YENEEA. V gave up 5 bases and J gave up 8 bases; unmatched junction bases: 7. This CDR3 is 14 amino acids long. This TCR was sampled from a girl aged 10-17 years with multiple sclerosis. The sequencing sample was made of blood. The chain employs TRBV11-3 and TRBJ2-1; 9 nucleotides line up with TRBD1. CDR3 region: CASSPGTGRDEQFF. In DNA form, the CDR3 reads TGTGCCAGCAGCCCCGGGACAGGGCGGGATGAGCAGTTCTTC. Combining the CDR3 with reference TRBV11-3 and TRBJ2-1 gives the whole variable domain EAGVVQSPRYKIIEKKQPVAFWCNPISGHNTLYWYLQNLGQGPELLIRYENEEAVDDSQLPKDRFSAERLKGVDSTLKIQPAELGDSAVYLCASSPGTGRDEQFFGPGTRLTVL.